The rows below give T cell receptor beta chains drawn from one sample of a study of identifying expanded T cells in peripheral blood. Libraries were prepared by immunoSEQ multiplex PCR; TCRdb keeps only in-frame clonotypes and omits some of them. The sample has under 110,000 clones, around 88% seen once; the top ten hold roughly 15%. Sequencing was carried out using blood. The receptors were sampled from a person aged 18-69 years in good health. CDR3s include the opening cysteine and the closing phenylalanine or tryptophan. The D gene is left open where the match is weak. Not every row has a clone size; where given, it reads once, few, many or a size class.

NA,TRBV2,TRBJ1-6,few,TGTGCCAGCACGCGCGGAAGGGAATCACCCCTCCACTTT,CASTRGRESPLHF
TRBD2,TRBV5-8,TRBJ2-2,NA,TGTGCCAGCAGCTTGGGAGGACTAGCGGGCACCGGGGAGCTGTTTTTT,CASSLGGLAGTGELFF
NA,TRBV6-1,TRBJ2-7,NA,TGTGCCAGCAGCGAAAACAGGGTGCAGAAGCAGTACTTC,CASSENRVQKQYF
TRBD1,TRBV11-2,TRBJ2-7,NA,TGTGCCAGCAGCACCCGGGGACAGGGGGCCTACGAGCAGTACTTC,CASSTRGQGAYEQYF
NA,TRBV10-3,TRBJ1-3,NA,TGTGCCATTCAGGACCGATGGGGCACCATATATTTT,CAIQDRWGTIYF
NA,TRBV6-5,TRBJ1-1,many,TGTGCCAGCAGTTGGGGCGTAGACACTGAAGCTTTCTTT,CASSWGVDTEAFF
TRBD1,TRBV30,TRBJ2-3,NA,TGTGCCCTAGGGGGCCTAGTGACAGATACGCAGTATTTT,CALGGLVTDTQYF
TRBD1,TRBV27,TRBJ2-7,once,TGTGCCAGCAGTTTAATTCAGGGGGCCCTCTACGAGCAGTACTTC,CASSLIQGALYEQYF
NA,TRBV2,TRBJ1-1,NA,TGTGCCAGCAGGGGGGGAGCGGGCGGCGATGAAGCTTTCTTT,CASRGGAGGDEAFF
NA,TRBV4-1,TRBJ2-2,NA,TGCGCCAGCAGCCAAGATGTACGGGCGAGGGGGTCCACCGGGGAGCTGTTTTTT,CASSQDVRARGSTGELFF
NA,TRBV28,TRBJ2-5,NA,TGTGCCAGCAGCAATGAGGTCACGTTCCAAGAGACCCAGTACTTC,CASSNEVTFQETQYF
NA,TRBV2,TRBJ1-2,NA,TGTGCCAGCCGAGGGAGAGGCTACACCTTC,CASRGRGYTF
TRBD2,TRBV2,TRBJ2-2,NA,TGTGCCAGCAGTGAAAGCGGGGGGTACACCGGGGAGCTGTTTTTT,CASSESGGYTGELFF
NA,TRBV28,TRBJ1-4,few,TGTGCCAGTAATCCAGGGGTTAGAGGGGAAAAACTGTTTTTT,CASNPGVRGEKLFF